The T cell receptor beta chain under discussion was sequenced for a study of cytomegalovirus exposure and HLA in healthy donors. The assay was immunoSEQ multiplex PCR, and TCRdb's table has in-frame clones only and misses some. The sample shows about 76,000 clones, roughly 94% of them seen only once. A total of 16 residues make up the CDR3, ends included. Germline-derived CDR1 and CDR2 are MDHEN and SYDVKM. Separate from the approximately 670-subject first cohort, the approximately 120-subject validation cohort was the one that the donors belonged to. On this clone: Its antigen is unidentified. The DNA is left out, because the CDR3 cannot be placed on it with certainty; the CDR3 is given as TCRdb lists it.

Overall study findings and caveats: 164 TCR beta chains were listed as cytomegalovirus-associated.

Sequences were obtained from PBMCs. This chain joins TRBV28 and TRBJ1-3; the table's D call, TRBD1, was not checked against the DNA. This clonotype originated in a young woman in good health and CMV-seronegative. The CDR3 spells CASSSSTVSTGNTIYF.